A selection of T cell receptor beta chains follows, all from one sample in a study of T-cell reconstitution after alpha-beta-depleted transplantation in children. MiXCR, applied by TCRdb to the PCR reads, yields one record per CDR3 protein. The data show fewer than 700,000 distinct CDR3 sequences, with 10% to 15% seen just once and 2.2% held by the top ten. Sequencing was performed on PBMCs, mostly from graft donor cells, taken 360 days after TCRalphabeta/CD19-depleted stem cell transplant. These receptors came from a male patient under 18 who had a stem cell transplant for acute myeloid leukemia, so the T cells may come from the graft donor. The CDR3 runs from the conserved cysteine through the conserved F or W. The D gene is left open where the match is weak. Clone sizes are given selectively: once, few, many, or a class where the clone is expanded.

D: NA; J: TRBJ1-6; V: TRBV7-9; size: many; CDR3: CASSLPGPWNELHF; DNA: TGTGCCAGCAGCCTGCCGGGACCGTGGAATGAACTCCACTTT
D: TRBD2; J: TRBJ2-4; V: TRBV4-1; size: few; CDR3: CASSQWGAGEGTNIQYF; DNA: TGCGCCAGCAGCCAATGGGGAGCGGGAGAAGGGACAAACATTCAGTACTTC
D: NA; J: TRBJ2-7; V: TRBV6-4; size: few; CDR3: CASKHEQYF; DNA: TGTGCCAGCAAGCACGAGCAGTACTTC
D: NA; J: TRBJ1-2; V: TRBV3-1; size: few; CDR3: CASSQIGTVSPNYGYTF; DNA: TGTGCCAGCAGCCAAATAGGGACCGTAAGTCCTAACTATGGCTACACCTTC
D: NA; J: TRBJ1-6; V: TRBV28; size: NA; CDR3: CASVPRGPSPSDNSPLHF; DNA: TGTGCCAGCGTACCTCGGGGGCCTAGCCCCTCGGATAATTCACCCCTCCACTTT
D: NA; J: TRBJ2-1; V: TRBV20-1; size: NA; CDR3: CSARIGADSYNEQFF; DNA: TGCAGTGCTAGGATCGGCGCAGACTCCTACAATGAGCAGTTCTTC
D: NA; J: TRBJ1-1; V: TRBV6-5; size: few; CDR3: CASSYTVNTEAFF; DNA: TGTGCCAGCAGTTACACGGTCAACACTGAAGCTTTCTTT
D: NA; J: TRBJ2-5; V: TRBV4-2; size: NA; CDR3: CASSRNNRNPQETQYF; DNA: TGTGCCAGCAGCCGGAATAACAGGAACCCCCAAGAGACCCAGTACTTC
D: NA; J: TRBJ2-3; V: TRBV24-1; size: NA; CDR3: CATGSRSTDTQYF; DNA: TGTGCCACCGGCAGCAGAAGCACAGATACGCAGTATTTT
D: NA; J: TRBJ2-1; V: TRBV18; size: NA; CDR3: CASSRRDNEQFF; DNA: TGTGCCAGCTCACGCCGGGATAATGAGCAGTTCTTC
D: TRBD1; J: TRBJ1-4; V: TRBV11-2; size: NA; CDR3: CASSPSSGQGHEKLFF; DNA: TGTGCCAGCAGCCCAAGTTCAGGACAGGGTCATGAAAAACTGTTTTTT
D: NA; J: TRBJ2-7; V: TRBV5-1; size: few; CDR3: CASSTLRDPHEQYF; DNA: TGCGCCAGCAGCACCCTCCGGGACCCCCACGAGCAGTACTTC
D: NA; J: TRBJ2-7; V: TRBV10-3; size: many; CDR3: CAISRDPSSYEQYF; DNA: TGTGCCATCAGTAGAGACCCGAGCTCCTACGAGCAGTACTTC
D: TRBD1; J: TRBJ2-7; V: TRBV20-1; size: few; CDR3: CSARLQTGTYEQYF; DNA: TGCAGTGCTAGACTCCAGACAGGGACCTACGAGCAGTACTTC
D: TRBD1; J: TRBJ2-7; V: TRBV6-5; size: many; CDR3: CASSPPGQGYEQYF; DNA: TGTGCCAGCAGTCCTCCGGGACAGGGTTACGAGCAGTACTTC
D: NA; J: TRBJ1-4; V: TRBV7-8; size: few; CDR3: CASSLWGATNEKLFF; DNA: TGTGCCAGCAGCTTATGGGGTGCAACTAATGAAAAACTGTTTTTT